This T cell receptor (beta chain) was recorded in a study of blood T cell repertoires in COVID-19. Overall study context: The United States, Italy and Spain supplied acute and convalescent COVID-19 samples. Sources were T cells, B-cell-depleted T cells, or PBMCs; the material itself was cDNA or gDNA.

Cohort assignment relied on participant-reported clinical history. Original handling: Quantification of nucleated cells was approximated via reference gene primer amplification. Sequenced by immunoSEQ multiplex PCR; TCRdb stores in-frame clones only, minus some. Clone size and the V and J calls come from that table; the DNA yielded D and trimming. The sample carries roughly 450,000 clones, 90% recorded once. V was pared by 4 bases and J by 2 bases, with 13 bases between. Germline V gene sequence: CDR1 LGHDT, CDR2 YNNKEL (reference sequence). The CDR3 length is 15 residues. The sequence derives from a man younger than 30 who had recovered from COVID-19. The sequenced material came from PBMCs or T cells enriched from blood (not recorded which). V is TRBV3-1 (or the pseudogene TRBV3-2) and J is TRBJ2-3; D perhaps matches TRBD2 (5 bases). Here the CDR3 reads CASSLSGPITDTQYF. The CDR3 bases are TGTGCCAGCAGCCTCAGCGGCCCCATCACAGATACGCAGTATTTT.